This T cell receptor beta chain was documented in a study of Ad26.COV2.S vaccination and SARS-CoV-2 variants. Study-level background: Trial arm assignment for the donor was COV1001 Ad26.COV2.S. The study gave Ad26.COV2.S intramuscularly, once or twice 56 days apart. Study results and caveats: Comparability of non-spike TCR breadth was observed across vaccine and placebo recipients. Vaccinated individuals (as opposed to placebo recipients) had higher spike-specific TCR breadth.

Treatment noted: 15 to 20 received Ad26.COV2.S at low or high dose, single or two shots; five or six received placebo; per-sample allocation not given. Following the first vaccine or placebo injection, samples were taken on day 63. In the case of this clone: As yet, its antigen is unknown.

V gave up 0 bases and J gave up 8 bases; unmatched junction bases: 7. Germline CDR1 reads SGHDN; CDR2 reads FVKESK. This CDR3 is 16 amino acids long. TCRdb's table, derived via immunoSEQ multiplex PCR, lists solely in-frame clones and lacks some. The table includes some 290,000 clones, 85% to 90% detected once. V usage is TRBV14 and J usage is TRBJ1-6, with 7 bases matching TRBD1. Here the sequenced sample was peripheral blood, taken in a trial of Ad26.COV2.S vaccine versus placebo. The receptor was isolated from a person aged 18 to 65 who received the Ad26.COV2.S COVID-19 vaccine or a placebo. The CDR3 here is CASSQDRGQTYSPLHF. CDR3 in DNA: TGTGCCAGCAGCCAAGATCGGGGACAGACGTATTCACCCCTCCACTTT.